This TCR beta chain was observed in a study of early T cells in non-severe SARS-CoV-2 infection. Study information: It was bulk RNA from unsorted whole blood that was sequenced, and the chains were unpaired.

TCRdb re-analysed the 5' RACE reads in MiXCR, keeping a single row per CDR3 protein. The sample lists 75,000 to 100,000 distinct CDR3 sequences, around 15% occurring once. In this sample, this clonotype turned up a few times. CDR1 SGHTA and CDR2 FQGNSA come from the germline V gene. V shed 5 bases and J 6 bases; nucleotides not matched to a gene: 3. The CDR3 runs to 13 residues. The chain has TRBV7-2 and TRBJ2-1, with 8 bases lining up with TRBD2. Material: whole blood. This sequence was found in an adult who was a healthcare worker with PCR-confirmed SARS-CoV-2 infection or an uninfected control (not recorded which). The CDR3 region is CASSPGTSNEQFF. DNA for the CDR3: TGTGCCAGCAGCCCCGGGACTAGCAATGAGCAGTTCTTC.